This T cell receptor (beta chain) was sequenced for a study of T cells in Graves' hyperthyroidism and ophthalmopathy. Amplified TCR beta CDR3 regions came from RNA transcripts. The study used the HTBI primer set for a first-round RT-PCR of the TCR CDR3. TCRdb ran MiXCR on the multiplex PCR reads and lists one entry per CDR3 protein. The table has some 350,000 distinct CDR3 sequences, roughly 13% seen once. Study-wide findings and caveats: Stable hyperthyroidism was separated from ophthalmopathy by a model based on 13 V-J features.

Germline loops: CDR1 SQVTM, CDR2 ANQGSEA. The ends were cut back, 6 bases at V and 5 bases at J, with 16 bases in the middle. CDR3 length: 14 residues. A word on this clonotype: Its target is unknown.

Sequencing was done on a sample of blood. The sequence came from a woman aged 35 to 49 with Graves' ophthalmopathy. This sequence joins TRBV29-1 and TRBJ2-2, with D perhaps TRBD1 (6 bases). CDR3 coding DNA: TGCAGCGTGAGGGAGACAGGTTCAACCGGGGAGCTGTTTTTT. This gives the protein CSVRETGSTGELFF.